This TCR beta chain derives from a study of cytomegalovirus exposure and HLA in healthy donors (dated by TCRdb to between 2016 and 2019). Some background on the complete study: According to a later analysis, the roughly 120 validation repertoires were produced on the same platform as the 600 to 850 repertoires of the first cohort. High-throughput TCR immunosequencing, statistical association of individual TCRs with disease status, and machine learning were combined to predict cytomegalovirus infection status. The study was designed to test whether signatures of past pathogen exposure could be identified by cataloging public T cell receptors. Besides the first cohort of 500 to 700 subjects, a separate validation cohort made up of over a hundred different subjects was used. The investigation overall reported the following: Three of the identified cytomegalovirus-associated TCR beta chains were confirmed in vitro to be specific for cytomegalovirus antigens. In the study, approximately 160 TCR beta chains were listed as associated with cytomegalovirus. While some public TCRs were present in many individuals, most TCR sequences turned up only very rarely across donors. The validation cohort had no HLA typing available for a later analysis, so co-occurrence within that cohort was assessed over all 130 or so repertoires. Of the cluster scores, 90% to 95% were above 0 in a later analysis, which found that TCRs clustered in the first cohort also tended to co-occur in the 95 to 150 validation repertoires. The classifier was reported to diagnose cytomegalovirus status with high specificity and sensitivity in both the original and validation cohorts. The authors suggested that the approach could potentially be generalized to other disease states and immunological phenotypes.

The V end loses 10 bases and the J end loses 5 bases, and a stretch of 9 bases separates them. Spanning cysteine to phenylalanine, the CDR3 consists of 11 amino acids. Just the 33-base CDR3 DNA is kept, in frame starting at base 1. CDR1 is given as MDHEN and CDR2 as SYDVKM, both from the germline V gene. A note on this clone: What this receptor recognizes is not known. Per-base qualities were not stored, and no clone one base away is much larger.

The library was made by the immunoSEQ multiplex PCR assay. Per the original workflow: To diagnose cytomegalovirus status from the catalog of TCR beta chain sequences, a statistical classification framework was built. Sourced from immuneACCESS, this table was stored by TCRdb with only in-frame sequences that have V and J called. A share of the clones is absent; for the studies checked, an unresolved V gene accounts for under half, and the remainder has no known explanation. V and J calls and clone size are copied from that table; D and trimming were computed from the DNA. The sample table records approximately 120,000 clones; around nine tenths of these occur just once. The top ten constitute roughly 2.2% of the sample. Donors formed part of the validation cohort, which comprised 120 subjects and was distinct from the first cohort of under 750 subjects.

This chain joins TRBV28 to TRBJ1-3; TRBD1 could be the D gene, as 5 bases match. The source is a woman between 18 and 29 years old in good health and CMV-seronegative. Sample: PBMCs. The CDR3 region reads CATTGRNTIYF. The nucleotide sequence reads TGTGCCACCACAGGTAGAAACACCATATATTTT.